These T cell receptor beta chains were read from a single sample in a study of vaccination effects on CD4 cells after COVID-19. These receptors' targets are unknown. Profiled with immunoSEQ multiplex PCR; TCRdb holds only in-frame clones, not every one. The repertoire holds tens of thousands of clones, with about two thirds as singletons. The starting material was CD4+ T cells from PBMCs cultured without peptide, obtained before COVID-19 vaccination. The source is a human donor who had a prior SARS-CoV-2 infection. Each CDR3 is given with its conserved first and last residue. The order of the fields is V gene, clone size, J gene, D gene, CDR3 DNA, CDR3 protein. D genes are given only for firm matches. Expanded clones are given a class, and other clones once, few, many or no size at all.

TRBV29-1	.	TRBJ2-3	TRBD2	TGCAGCGTTGAAGATCTTAGCGGGAGCACAGATACGCAGTATTTT	CSVEDLSGSTDTQYF
TRBV21-1	.	TRBJ2-1	.	TGTGCCAGCAGCAACCCCGGGACTAACTACAATGAGCAGTTCTTC	CASSNPGTNYNEQFF
TRBV19	.	TRBJ1-5	TRBD1	TGTGCCAGTAGTAACTTAGACAGGGGGCTCGGCAATCAGCCCCAGCATTTT	CASSNLDRGLGNQPQHF
TRBV6-5	.	TRBJ1-1	.	TGTGCCAGCACCGCGTTTCTCGAGGGCGCTGAAGCTTTCTTT	CASTAFLEGAEAFF
TRBV2	.	TRBJ2-7	.	TGTGCCAGCCGCTCGGACGGCTACGAGCAGTACTTC	CASRSDGYEQYF
TRBV15	once	TRBJ1-4	TRBD1	TGTGCCACCAGCAGAGTTAACAGGGGTGCAACTAATGAAAAACTGTTTTTT	CATSRVNRGATNEKLFF
TRBV6-6	few	TRBJ2-4	.	TGTGCCAGCAGCTCCACCGGGTCCCCAAGGAACATTCAGTACTTC	CASSSTGSPRNIQYF
TRBV5-1	.	TRBJ2-7	TRBD1	TGCGCCAGCAGCTCCGGACAGGGGAACTACGAGCAGTACTTC	CASSSGQGNYEQYF
TRBV7-3	.	TRBJ1-5	.	TGTGCCAGCAGCCCCGACAGGTTACAGCCCCAGCATTTT	CASSPDRLQPQHF
TRBV11-2	.	TRBJ1-2	.	TGTGCCAGCCGCCTGGGGGGCGCTGGGGGCTACACCTTC	CASRLGGAGGYTF
TRBV18	.	TRBJ1-2	.	TGTGCCAGCTCACCAGGGGCAGACCCTAACTATGGCTACACCTTC	CASSPGADPNYGYTF
TRBV15	.	TRBJ1-2	.	TGTGCCACCAGTCCCGACGGTAACTATGGCTACACCTTC	CATSPDGNYGYTF
TRBV5-4	.	TRBJ1-2	TRBD1	TGTGCCAGCAGCCGAGGACAGGGTGTCGAGCGGGGCTACACCTTC	CASSRGQGVERGYTF
TRBV18	.	TRBJ1-2	TRBD1	TGTGCCAGCTCACCCTTGGACAGGGCCCAACTATACACCTTC	CASSPLDRAQLYTF
TRBV7-6	once	TRBJ2-1	.	TGTGCCAGCAGCTCCACAAGCATTTACAATGAGCAGTTCTTC	CASSSTSIYNEQFF
TRBV9	.	TRBJ2-3	TRBD2	TGTGCCAGCAGCGTACCAAGCGGGGGGGGCACAGATACGCAGTATTTT	CASSVPSGGGTDTQYF
TRBV6-1	.	TRBJ1-2	.	TGTGCCAGCAGTGAAGCGCACAGGCGCTATGGCTACACCTTC	CASSEAHRRYGYTF
TRBV2	once	TRBJ2-7	TRBD1	TGTGCCAGCAGGGTCCGACAGGGCCACGAGCAGTACTTC	CASRVRQGHEQYF
TRBV3-1/TRBV3-2	.	TRBJ1-1	.	TGTGCCAGCAGCGACACCCCGAACACTGAAGCTTTCTTT	CASSDTPNTEAFF
TRBV7-3	once	TRBJ2-1	TRBD1	TGTGCCAGCAGCTTAACTTGGGACAGCTACAATGAGCAGTTCTTC	CASSLTWDSYNEQFF
TRBV30	.	TRBJ2-3	.	TGTGCCTGCCTTAAAGGATCTAGCACAGATACGCAGTATTTT	CACLKGSSTDTQYF
TRBV19	.	TRBJ2-3	TRBD2	TGTGCCAGTAGTCTTACTAGCGGGAGGGCCCGGATGACAGATACGCAGTATTTT	CASSLTSGRARMTDTQYF
TRBV5-1	.	TRBJ1-1	.	TGCGCCAGCAGGCCAGCCAGGGTGGACACTGAAGCTTTCTTT	CASRPARVDTEAFF
TRBV20-1	.	TRBJ2-1	.	TGCAGTGCTAGTTTCCGGAGCGGAGGGTACAATGAGCAGTTCTTC	CSASFRSGGYNEQFF
TRBV19	.	TRBJ1-5	.	TGTGCCAGTAGTATGGCTGGGGGAGGCAATCAGCCCCAGCATTTT	CASSMAGGGNQPQHF
TRBV5-6	few	TRBJ1-2	.	TGTGCCAGCAGCTTTAGGTATGGCTACACCTTC	CASSFRYGYTF
TRBV5-8	few	TRBJ1-2	.	TGTGCCAGCAGCTTGGGAACTTATGGCTACACCTTC	CASSLGTYGYTF
TRBV5-4	.	TRBJ2-7	TRBD1	TGTGCCAGCAGCTCGACAGGGGGCGCGTTCGAGCAGTACTTC	CASSSTGGAFEQYF
TRBV3-1/TRBV3-2	few	TRBJ1-1	TRBD1	TGTGCCAGCAGCCCCTACGCCAGGGGGAAAAGTGACACTGAAGCTTTCTTT	CASSPYARGKSDTEAFF
TRBV7-3	.	TRBJ2-3	TRBD2	TGTGCCAGCAGCTCGGACTCACGGAGGGGAGGGACGCAGTATTTT	CASSSDSRRGGTQYF
TRBV10-3	.	TRBJ2-2	.	TGTGCCATTTCCCAGGGGCGGAGCGGGGAGCTGTTTTTT	CAISQGRSGELFF
TRBV19	.	TRBJ1-3	.	TGTGCCAGCAGGCCAGATTTCTCTGGAAACACCATATATTTT	CASRPDFSGNTIYF
TRBV9	.	TRBJ1-1	.	TGTGCCAGCAGCACCCAGATGAACACTGAAGCTTTCTTT	CASSTQMNTEAFF
TRBV14	.	TRBJ2-1	TRBD2	TGTGCCAGCAGCCAATCGGGGGCTAGCGGGAATGAGCAGTTCTTC	CASSQSGASGNEQFF
TRBV24-1	.	TRBJ2-2	.	TGTGCCACCAGTGAGGCCCCAGGGTACGGTTCCGGGGAGCTGTTTTTT	CATSEAPGYGSGELFF
TRBV4-2	.	TRBJ2-2	.	TGTGCCAGCAGCCGTCAGGGGTTTGACACCGGGGAGCTGTTTTTT	CASSRQGFDTGELFF
TRBV9	.	TRBJ2-7	.	TGTGCCAGCAGCACCGGGGCGGCCTCCTACGAGCAGTACTTC	CASSTGAASYEQYF